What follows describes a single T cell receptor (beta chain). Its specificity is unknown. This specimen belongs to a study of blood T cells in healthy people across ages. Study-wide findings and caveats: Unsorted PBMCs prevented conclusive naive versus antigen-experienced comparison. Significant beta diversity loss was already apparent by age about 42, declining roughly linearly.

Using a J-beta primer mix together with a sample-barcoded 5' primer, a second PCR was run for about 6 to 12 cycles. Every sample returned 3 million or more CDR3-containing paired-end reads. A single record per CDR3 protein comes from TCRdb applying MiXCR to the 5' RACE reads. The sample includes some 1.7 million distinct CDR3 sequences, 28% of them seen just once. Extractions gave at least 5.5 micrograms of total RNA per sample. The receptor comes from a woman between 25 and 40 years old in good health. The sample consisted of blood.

The CDR3 bases are TGCAGTGCTAGAGGACGGCGGGGGGGCGTAAATGAGCAGTTCTTC. This gives the protein CSARGRRGGVNEQFF. This chain links TRBV20-1 with TRBJ2-1; 9 nucleotides match TRBD2. Germline CDR1 is DFQATT and CDR2 is SNEGSKA (reference sequence). V shed 1 base, J shed 7 bases, and the junction held 8 bases outside the gene matches. This CDR3 has 15 amino acids.